The T cell receptor (beta chain) described here comes from a study of blood T cell repertoires in COVID-19. Whole-study context: COVID-19 samples collected from the United States, Italy and Spain covered acute and convalescent phases. Sources were T cells, B-cell-depleted T cells, or PBMCs; the material itself was cDNA or gDNA.

Authors' processing steps: Counts of nucleated cells, estimated from reference gene primer amplification, were obtained. Sequenced by immunoSEQ multiplex PCR; TCRdb stores in-frame clones only, minus some. The DNA gave D and trimming, while V, J and clone size come from that table. The sample contains 400,000 to 450,000 clones, over 75% of which appear only once. During active infection, Seattle patients enrolled and were then monitored through disease. V lost 3 bases and J lost 2; bases outside the gene matches: 6. The CDR3 covers 15 residues. Germline-derived CDR1 and CDR2 are MDHEN and SYDVKM. The rearrangement joins TRBV28 to TRBJ1-1; TRBD1 aligns across 7 bases. This clonotype originated in a woman in her thirties or forties with COVID-19, enrolled during active disease. The source material was peripheral blood. CDR3 loop: CASSLFGTANTEAFF. CDR3 nucleotides: TGTGCCAGCAGTTTGTTTGGGACAGCTAACACTGAAGCTTTCTTT.